This paragraph reports one T cell receptor (beta chain). The data derive from a study of shared clonotypes between healthy human individuals. About the research overall: The plates for each donor numbered three CD4 naive, three CD4 memory, two CD8 naive and one CD8 memory.

This CDR3 is 14 amino acids long. The ends were cut back, 3 bases at V and 2 bases at J, with 10 bases in the middle. CDR1 and CDR2 (germline): LNHDA, SQIVND (reference sequence). Sequencing was performed with immunoSEQ multiplex PCR; in TCRdb, only in-frame clones are kept and a portion is missing. The table records 190,000 or so clones, about 66% of them present only once. Recent acute infections and vaccinations were absent in the healthy HIV-negative adult donors. The origin of this receptor is a man aged 30 to 39 in good health. Sequenced: memory CD4+ T cells sorted from blood. The sample's subset: CD45RA-negative fraction. The chain combines TRBV19 with TRBJ2-5; D perhaps matches TRBD2 (6 bases). The CDR3 spells CASSMLARQETQYF. The DNA for the CDR3 is TGTGCCAGTAGTATGCTAGCGCGACAAGAGACCCAGTACTTC.